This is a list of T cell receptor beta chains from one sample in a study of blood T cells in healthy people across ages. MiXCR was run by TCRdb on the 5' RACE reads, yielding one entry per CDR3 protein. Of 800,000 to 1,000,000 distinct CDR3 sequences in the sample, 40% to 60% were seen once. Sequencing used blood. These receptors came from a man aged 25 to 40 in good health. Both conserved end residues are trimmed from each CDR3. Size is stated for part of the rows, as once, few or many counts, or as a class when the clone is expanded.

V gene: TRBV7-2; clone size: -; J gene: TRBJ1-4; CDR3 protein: ASRGQGEEKLF
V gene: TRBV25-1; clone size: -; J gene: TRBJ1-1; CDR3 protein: ASSVGVFNTEAF
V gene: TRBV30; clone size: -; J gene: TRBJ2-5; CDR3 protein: AWSAGETQY
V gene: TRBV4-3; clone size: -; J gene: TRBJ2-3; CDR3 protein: ASSKTTGRVTDTQY
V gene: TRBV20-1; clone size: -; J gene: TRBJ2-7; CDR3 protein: SATGQVSYEQY
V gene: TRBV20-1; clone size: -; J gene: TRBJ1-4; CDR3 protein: SASPGPENEKLF
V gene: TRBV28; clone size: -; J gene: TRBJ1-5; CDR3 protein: ASRETGGLKQPQH
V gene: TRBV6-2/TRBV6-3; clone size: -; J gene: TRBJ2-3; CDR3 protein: ASSYSRRAFTDTQY
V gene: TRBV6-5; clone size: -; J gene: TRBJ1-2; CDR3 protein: AARLTTNYGYT
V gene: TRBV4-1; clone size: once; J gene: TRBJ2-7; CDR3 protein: ASRIGSRRDEQY
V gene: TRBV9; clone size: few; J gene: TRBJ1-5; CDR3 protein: ASSVGTGNNQPQH
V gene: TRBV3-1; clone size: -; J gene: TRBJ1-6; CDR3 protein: ASSQERDRYSPLH
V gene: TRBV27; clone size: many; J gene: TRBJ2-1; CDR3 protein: ASSATSEDEQF
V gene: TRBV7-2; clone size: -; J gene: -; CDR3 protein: ASRTSASYEQY
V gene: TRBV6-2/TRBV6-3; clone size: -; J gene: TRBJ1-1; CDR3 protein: ASSPQLPGTGDTEAF
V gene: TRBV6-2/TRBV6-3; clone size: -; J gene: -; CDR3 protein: ASSYPGQLGTQY
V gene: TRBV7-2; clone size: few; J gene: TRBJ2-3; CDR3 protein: ATIGRRGASTDTQY